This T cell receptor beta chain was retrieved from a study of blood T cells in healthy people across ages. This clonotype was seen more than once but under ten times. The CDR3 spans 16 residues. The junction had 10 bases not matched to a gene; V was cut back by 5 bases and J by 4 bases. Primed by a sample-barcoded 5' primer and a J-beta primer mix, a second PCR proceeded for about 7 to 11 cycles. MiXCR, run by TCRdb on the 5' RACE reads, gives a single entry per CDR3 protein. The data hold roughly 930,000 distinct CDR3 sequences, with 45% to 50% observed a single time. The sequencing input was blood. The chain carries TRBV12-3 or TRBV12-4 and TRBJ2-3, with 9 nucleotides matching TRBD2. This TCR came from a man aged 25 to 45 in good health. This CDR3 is CASSTWTSDESDTQYF. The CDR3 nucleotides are TGTGCCAGCAGTACTTGGACTAGCGATGAATCAGATACGCAGTATTTT.